Listed here are 25 T cell receptor beta chains from one sample, sequenced in a study of tumor-infiltrating lymphocytes in primary liver carcinoma. Synthesis of TCR beta cDNA was carried out from about 500 ng total RNA with a constant-region primer. Modified slightly, ARM-PCR produced TCR beta libraries over three nested multiplex PCR rounds. In the first two PCR rounds, TRBV1-TRBV30 forward primers were paired with a C-beta reverse primer, and each round lasted roughly 10 cycles. TCRdb ran MiXCR on the multiplex PCR reads and lists one entry per CDR3 protein. The profile covers some 95,000 distinct CDR3 sequences, with about 70% appearing a single time and 27% taken by the ten largest. Unsorted bulk tissue, roughly 19-33 mg of it, served as the source for co-extraction of RNA and DNA. Sequencing input: tumor-adjacent normal liver tissue. The receptors were gathered from a man aged 40-49 years with primary liver carcinoma and hepatitis B virus infection.

As for this clonotype: A much larger clone differs from this one at a single base, so this may be a read error. This chain connects TRBV5-5 to TRBJ2-7; no reliable D call. Per germline, CDR1 SGHKS and CDR2 YYEKEE (reference sequence). The V and J ends lost 6 bases and 2 bases respectively, with 18 bases between them. This CDR3 contains 15 residues. CDR3 protein: CASNSLGTAAYEQYF. In DNA, the CDR3 is TGTGCCAGCAACTCCTTAGGAACGGCAGCCTACGAGCAGTACTTC.

The rearrangement joins TRBV13 to TRBJ1-1, with 7 bases lining up with TRBD1. This CDR3 has 16 residues. Losses at the gene ends were 6 bases for V and 3 bases for J; bases not matched to a gene: 13. Germline CDR1 and CDR2: PRHDT and FYEKMQ (reference sequence). CDR3 in amino acids: CASSIYAGGSDTEAFF. For the CDR3, the DNA is TGTGCCAGCAGTATCTACGCAGGGGGGTCAGACACTGAAGCTTTCTTT.

Concerning this clonotype itself: The missing conserved phenylalanine or tryptophan at the end of this CDR3 makes a read error likely. The gene calls are TRBV6-1 and TRBJ2-7, with no clear D. Germline values: CDR1 MNHNS, CDR2 SASEGT. The CDR3 is 12 residues long. For the CDR3, the DNA is TGTGCCAGTAGTGAAATGGCGGTCGAGCAGTACTTG. This encodes CASSEMAVEQYL.

This clonotype was seen many times. For the CDR3, the DNA is TGTGCCAGCAGTGTTAGCGGGGTTTTGGGTGAGCAGTTCTTC. Its protein is CASSVSGVLGEQFF. V usage is TRBV12-3 or TRBV12-4 and J usage is TRBJ2-1; 8 bases fit TRBD2. J lost 9 bases, V lost 5 bases, and 9 bases had no gene match. The CDR3 spans 14 residues.

This clonotype has only a few counts. CDR3 sequence reads: CALEQGAPKYEQYF. In DNA, the CDR3 is TGTGCCTTGGAACAGGGGGCCCCGAAGTACGAGCAGTACTTC. This chain uses TRBV30 with TRBJ2-7; 9 bases map to TRBD1. The junction had 11 bases not matched to a gene; V was cut back by 7 bases and J by 4 bases. The CDR3 covers 14 residues. The germline V gene has CDR1 GTSNPN and CDR2 SVGIG (reference sequence).

This clonotype appeared many times. This chain connects TRBV4-1 to TRBJ2-7; 11 bases line up with TRBD2. Germline V gives CDR1 MGHRA, CDR2 YSYEKL. CDR3 length: 19 amino acids. Trimming took 4 bases from V and 3 from J; bases not matched to a gene: 17. The chain's CDR3 is CASSLRGQIGTSGHYEQYF. For the CDR3, the DNA is TGCGCCAGCAGCCTGCGTGGACAGATAGGGACTAGCGGCCACTACGAGCAGTACTTC.

As to this clonotype: A much larger clone differs by one base, so this may be a read error. J is TRBJ2-1 and V is TRBV28; possibly TRBD1 for D (5 bases). Trimming shortened V by 10 bases and J by 12 bases, and 28 bases separated the two germline ends. The CDR3 is 15 amino acids. In germline, CDR1 is MDHEN, CDR2 SYDVKM. DNA of the CDR3: TGTGCCACCTCCCTGGGGCGGCGCCCTGGCTATGGGCAGTTCTTC. This encodes CATSLGRRPGYGQFF. Full variable domain (rest looked up from reference TRBV28 and TRBJ2-1): DVKVTQSSRYLVKRTGEKVFLECVQDMDHENMFWYRQDPGLGLRLIYFSYDVKMKEKGDIPEGYSVSREKKERFSLILESASTNQTSMYLCATSLGRRPGYGQFFGPGTRLTVL.

The chain couples TRBV24-1 to TRBJ2-1; D is uncertain. Germline V gene data show CDR1 as KGHDR and CDR2 as SFDVKD. V shed 3 bases and J shed 10 bases, with 9 bases lying between them. The CDR3 totals 12 residues. The CDR3: CATSDSSREQFF. Here the CDR3 DNA reads TGTGCCACCAGTGATAGTAGCAGGGAGCAGTTCTTC.

A word on this clonotype: The CDR3 ends on some other residue instead of the conserved phenylalanine or tryptophan, so this is likely a read error. The chain joins TRBV10-3 to TRBJ2-5; 7 bases agree with TRBD2. Germline lookup yields CDR1 ENHRY and CDR2 SYGVKD. The CDR3 consists of 14 residues. Trimming cost V 6 bases and J 4 bases; bases outside gene matches: 8. The CDR3 here is CAIRPSGSGETQYL. For the CDR3, the DNA is TGTGCCATCAGGCCTAGCGGAAGTGGAGAGACCCAGTACCTC.

Details on this clonotype: At one end the junction does not follow the germline gene, possibly because of a read error. The V gene is TRBV5-4, the J gene TRBJ2-1, with 9 bases lining up with TRBD1. This CDR3 region has 17 residues. The germline V gene encodes CDR1 SGHNT and CDR2 YYREEE (reference sequence). CDR3 in amino acids: CVSSLGVGQGRCNEQFF. The CDR3 bases are TGTGTCAGCAGCCTGGGGGTGGGACAGGGTCGATGCAATGAGCAGTTCTTC.

Comment on this clonotype: This is likely a read error, given that the CDR3 carries no conserved phenylalanine or tryptophan at its end. The chain couples TRBV5-1 to TRBJ1-2; TRBD1 matches at 11 bases. J was trimmed by 10 bases and V by 0 bases; bases with no gene match: 8. This CDR3 region has 15 residues. CDR1 and CDR2 from the germline V gene are SGHRS and YFSETQ. The DNA for the CDR3 is TGCGCCAGCAGCTTGGCCCCGGGACAGGGGGATGACTACACCCTC. Translated: CASSLAPGQGDDYTL.

Concerning this clonotype itself: At one end the junction does not follow the germline gene, possibly because of a read error. The chain recombines TRBV5-4 with TRBJ2-1; 8 positions match TRBD2. Germline V CDR1 and CDR2: SGHNT, YYREEE (reference sequence). This CDR3 region has 16 residues. This CDR3 is CASNPSSGPVYDEQFF. The CDR3 DNA reads as TGTGCCAGCAACCCCTCTAGCGGGCCTGTCTACGATGAGCAGTTCTTC.

The V gene is TRBV11-2, the J gene TRBJ2-5, with D unclear. Germline values: CDR1 SGHAT, CDR2 FQNNGV. Trimming shortened V by 8 bases and J by 0 bases, and 13 bases separated the two germline ends. This CDR3 region has 14 residues. In DNA, the CDR3 is TGTGCCAGCGCACGAGGACCCCACCAAGAGACCCAGTACTTC. It codes for CASARGPHQETQYF. Drawing the rest from reference TRBV11-2 and TRBJ2-5, the complete variable domain is EAGVAQSPRYKIIEKRQSVAFWCNPISGHATLYWYQQILGQGPKLLIQFQNNGVVDDSQLPKDRFSAERLKGVDSTLKIQPAKLEDSAVYLCASARGPHQETQYFGPGTRLLVL.

Comment on this clonotype: An end of the junction does not agree with germline; a read error may underlie this. The rearrangement uses TRBV7-8 and TRBJ1-2, with TRBD1 matching over 8 bases. The length of the CDR3 is 15 residues. Per germline, CDR1 SGHVS and CDR2 FQNEAQ. The CDR3: CVSSWRTGNHYGYTF. CDR3 DNA sequence: TGTGTCAGCAGCTGGCGGACAGGGAATCATTATGGCTACACCTTC.

Details on this clonotype: A much larger clone is a single base away; this may be a read error. The CDR3 carries no conserved terminal phenylalanine or tryptophan, so it likely arises from a read error. Because the CDR3's place on the DNA is in doubt, the DNA is left out and the CDR3 is given as listed by TCRdb. The genes are TRBV4-1 and TRBJ2-5; the DNA was not used to check the table's D call, TRBD1. The germline V gene has CDR1 MGHRA and CDR2 YSYEKL. The CDR3 spans 16 amino acids, including both terminal residues. The CDR3 is CASSQDQRGAGETQHS.

The gene calls are TRBV10-3 and TRBJ1-2; no clear D gene. Germline values: CDR1 ENHRY, CDR2 SYGVKD. Between the trimmed V and J ends, which lost 4 bases and 10 bases, there was a span of 19 bases. The CDR3 consists of 14 residues. This CDR3 is CAISGTMSPHDYTF. CDR3 nucleotide sequence: TGTGCCATCAGTGGAACTATGAGCCCCCATGACTACACCTTC.

This sequence joins TRBV7-9 and TRBJ1-1; 7 bases fit TRBD1. The CDR3 covers 11 residues. V shed 4 bases, J shed 7 bases, and the junction held 0 bases outside the gene matches. Germline values: CDR1 SEHNR, CDR2 FQNEAQ (reference sequence). CDR3 bases: TGTGCCAGCAGCTGGGACAGTGAAGCTTTCTTT. Translating gives CASSWDSEAFF.

This clonotype was counted once. At one end the junction does not follow the germline gene, possibly because of a read error. Here the CDR3 reads CASGEWQPVYEQYF. For the CDR3, the DNA is TGTGCCAGCGGTGAATGGCAGCCCGTCTACGAGCAGTACTTC. The J gene is TRBJ2-7, the V gene TRBV25-1; D is ambiguous. This CDR3 is built from 14 residues. Germline-derived CDR1 and CDR2 are MGHDK and SYGVNS.

The count of this clonotype is one. A junction end diverges from the germline sequence, so it may reflect a read error. CDR3 nucleotide sequence: TGCGCCAGCAGCCAGCTCGTGACAGGGGTTACAGATACCCAGTATTTT. It yields the protein CASSQLVTGVTDTQYF. The chain joins TRBV4-1 to TRBJ2-3, with 8 bases that match TRBD1. The CDR3 spans 16 residues. Germline V CDR1 and CDR2: MGHRA, YSYEKL.

The chain joins TRBV29-1 to TRBJ2-3; no clear D gene. There are 15 residues in the CDR3. The germline CDR1 and CDR2 sequences are SQVTM and ANQGSEA. V was clipped by 5 bases and J by 1 base, with 16 bases between them. DNA of the CDR3: TGCAGCGTTCGAAAGACCCCTGAATGCACAGATACGCAGTATTTT. Its translation is CSVRKTPECTDTQYF.

This clonotype has just a few counts. The chain joins TRBV2 to TRBJ2-3; D is unclear. Germline V gives CDR1 SNHLY, CDR2 FYNNEI. This CDR3 is built from 14 residues. Deletions cut 9 bases from V and 6 bases from J, with 19 bases between. The CDR3 loop is CARKRPAIDDTQYF. The DNA of the CDR3 is TGTGCCAGAAAGAGACCCGCGATCGATGATACGCAGTATTTT.

Notes on this clonotype: Germline and junction disagree at one end, which may indicate a read error. This chain uses TRBV11-3 with TRBJ2-7; the match to TRBD2 covers 10 bases. This CDR3 region has 15 residues. Germline lookup yields CDR1 SGHNT and CDR2 YENEEA. CDR3 sequence (DNA): TGTGCCAGCATCCCCTCTGCTAGCGGGAGAGGTAAGCAGTATTTC. Translating it yields CASIPSASGRGKQYF.

The sample holds one count of this clonotype. A much more abundant neighbour one base away suggests this may be a read error. V and J are TRBV28 and TRBJ2-7; no clear D gene. V shed 5 bases and J shed 9 bases, with 20 bases lying between them. The CDR3 has 14 residues. CDR1 and CDR2 from the germline V gene are MDHEN and SYDVKM. The DNA of the CDR3 is TGTGCCAGCAGTACGATTGGGATCGGGTCCGGGCAGTACTTC. Translation gives CASSTIGIGSGQYF.

A remark on this clonotype: A read error may explain this, as a much larger clone is one base away. This rearrangement joins TRBV28 to TRBJ2-7; perhaps TRBD2 as D (6 bases). CDR3 length: 13 amino acids. Germline V gene sequence: CDR1 MDHEN, CDR2 SYDVKM. V lost 2 bases to trimming and J lost 8 bases, with 13 bases between them. This CDR3 reads CASSLAGHRKQYF. CDR3 DNA: TGTGCCAGCAGTTTAGCGGGGCATAGGAAGCAGTACTTC.

This clonotype was seen repeatedly, ten times or more. The V gene is TRBV12-3 or TRBV12-4, the J gene TRBJ2-3, with 8 bases aligning to TRBD2. J gave up 4 bases and V 5 bases, and 8 bases lay outside the gene matches. The CDR3 consists of 15 residues. The CDR3 DNA is TGTGCCAGCAGTCAAATAGCGGGAAGTCCAGATACGCAGTATTTT. This gives the protein CASSQIAGSPDTQYF.